A selection of T cell receptor beta chains follows, all from one sample in a study of blood T cell repertoires in COVID-19. Clones were sequenced by immunoSEQ multiplex PCR, and TCRdb holds only the in-frame ones, with some missing. The table shows hundreds of thousands of clones, with around nine tenths occurring only once. Sequences were obtained from PBMCs or T cells enriched from blood (not recorded which). Receptor source: a woman in her sixties or seventies in a cohort exposed to, infected with or recovered from COVID-19 (not recorded which). The CDR3 runs from the conserved cysteine through the conserved F or W. A D gene is named only where the DNA matches it firmly. Size is omitted from some rows. Given values are once, few, many or a class for expanded clones.

V: TRBV18; size: .; D: TRBD2; J: TRBJ2-2; CDR3: CASSPLGTSITGELFF; DNA: TGTGCCAGCTCACCACTGGGGACTAGCATCACCGGGGAGCTGTTTTTT
V: TRBV2; size: .; D: TRBD1; J: TRBJ2-7; CDR3: CASSGVPGQGAYEQYF; DNA: TGTGCCAGCAGTGGAGTTCCAGGACAGGGAGCTTACGAGCAGTACTTC
V: TRBV6-1; size: .; D: TRBD2; J: TRBJ2-1; CDR3: CASSERLLAGQQFF; DNA: TGTGCCAGCAGTGAAAGGCTACTAGCGGGCCAGCAGTTCTTC
V: TRBV28; size: few; D: TRBD1; J: TRBJ1-5; CDR3: CASRDRVHQPQHF; DNA: TGTGCCAGCAGAGACAGGGTCCATCAGCCCCAGCATTTT
V: TRBV6-6; size: .; D: .; J: TRBJ1-2; CDR3: CASSRPNSNYGYTF; DNA: TGTGCCAGCAGTCGCCCTAACTCTAACTATGGCTACACCTTC
V: TRBV28; size: .; D: .; J: TRBJ2-7; CDR3: CASMITGEEYEQYF; DNA: TGTGCCAGCATGATTACGGGAGAGGAATACGAGCAGTACTTC
V: TRBV28; size: .; D: TRBD2; J: TRBJ2-7; CDR3: CASSLPSSGRAGEQYF; DNA: TGTGCCAGCAGTCTACCCAGTAGCGGGAGGGCAGGCGAGCAGTACTTC
V: TRBV9; size: .; D: .; J: TRBJ1-4; CDR3: CASSSTGINEKLFF; DNA: TGTGCCAGCAGCTCCACAGGGATCAATGAAAAACTGTTTTTT
V: TRBV28; size: .; D: TRBD2; J: TRBJ2-1; CDR3: CASSLASGSASYNEQFF; DNA: TGTGCCAGCAGTTTGGCTAGCGGGAGCGCCTCCTACAATGAGCAGTTCTTC
V: TRBV28; size: .; D: .; J: TRBJ2-5; CDR3: CASSEGTLGLETQYF; DNA: TGTGCCAGCAGTGAGGGGACTCTGGGTCTGGAGACCCAGTACTTC
V: TRBV2; size: .; D: TRBD2; J: TRBJ2-7; CDR3: CASSDPGLADSYEQYF; DNA: TGTGCCAGCAGTGACCCAGGACTAGCGGACTCCTACGAGCAGTACTTC
V: TRBV3-1/TRBV3-2; size: .; D: TRBD2; J: TRBJ2-2; CDR3: CASRDSGRADTGELFF; DNA: TGTGCCAGCAGGGATAGCGGGAGGGCCGACACCGGGGAGCTGTTTTTT
V: TRBV7-9; size: .; D: .; J: TRBJ2-7; CDR3: CASSLAQGIRYEQYF; DNA: TGTGCCAGCAGCTTAGCGCAGGGGATCCGCTACGAGCAGTACTTC
V: TRBV9; size: once; D: TRBD2; J: TRBJ2-1; CDR3: CASSVATTSVEFF; DNA: TGTGCCAGCAGCGTAGCTACGACTAGCGTGGAGTTCTTC
V: TRBV5-1; size: .; D: TRBD1; J: TRBJ1-2; CDR3: CASSLGQGGGYTF; DNA: TGCGCCAGCAGCTTGGGACAGGGAGGAGGCTACACCTTC
V: TRBV29-1; size: .; D: .; J: TRBJ1-2; CDR3: CSVHKGQGYGYTF; DNA: TGCAGCGTTCATAAGGGGCAAGGCTATGGCTACACCTTC
V: TRBV5-6; size: .; D: TRBD1; J: TRBJ2-3; CDR3: CASSLGGTGISTDTQYF; DNA: TGTGCCAGCAGCTTGGGCGGGACAGGGATTAGCACAGATACGCAGTATTTT
V: TRBV27; size: .; D: .; J: TRBJ1-1; CDR3: CASSLAGRNTEAFF; DNA: TGTGCCAGCAGTTTAGCCGGGAGGAACACTGAAGCTTTCTTT
V: TRBV19; size: .; D: TRBD2; J: TRBJ2-1; CDR3: CASSIDQTSAYNEQFF; DNA: TGTGCCAGTAGTATAGATCAGACTAGCGCGTACAATGAGCAGTTCTTC
V: TRBV12-5; size: .; D: TRBD1; J: TRBJ1-2; CDR3: CASGLGHRGYGYTF; DNA: TGTGCTAGTGGTTTGGGACACAGGGGATATGGCTACACCTTC
V: TRBV7-3; size: .; D: .; J: TRBJ1-5; CDR3: CASSFGRAQPQHF; DNA: TGTGCCAGCAGCTTCGGCAGGGCTCAGCCCCAGCATTTT
V: TRBV7-9; size: once; D: TRBD2; J: TRBJ2-1; CDR3: CASSFAGTSLNEQFF; DNA: TGTGCCAGCAGCTTCGCCGGGACTAGCCTCAATGAGCAGTTCTTC
V: TRBV7-2; size: .; D: .; J: TRBJ2-7; CDR3: CASSFGGSYEQYF; DNA: TGTGCCAGCAGCTTCGGCGGTTCCTACGAGCAGTACTTC
V: TRBV19; size: .; D: TRBD1; J: TRBJ2-3; CDR3: CASSSPGTETASTDTQYF; DNA: TGTGCCAGTAGTTCCCCCGGGACAGAGACCGCTAGCACAGATACGCAGTATTTT
V: TRBV4-1; size: .; D: TRBD2; J: TRBJ2-2; CDR3: CASSQGGRANTGELFF; DNA: TGCGCCAGCAGCCAAGGCGGGAGGGCGAACACCGGGGAGCTGTTTTTT
V: TRBV19; size: .; D: .; J: TRBJ1-5; CDR3: CASSSLGAGVNQPQHF; DNA: TGTGCCAGTAGCTCATTAGGGGCAGGGGTCAATCAGCCCCAGCATTTT
V: TRBV7-2; size: .; D: .; J: TRBJ2-3; CDR3: CASSLNRETQYF; DNA: TGTGCCAGCAGCTTAAACAGGGAAACGCAGTATTTT
V: TRBV14; size: .; D: TRBD2; J: TRBJ2-7; CDR3: CASSQVKASGRYEQYF; DNA: TGTGCCAGCAGCCAAGTCAAAGCTAGCGGGAGGTACGAGCAGTACTTC
V: TRBV19; size: .; D: TRBD1; J: TRBJ2-5; CDR3: CASTSTGQQETQYF; DNA: TGTGCCAGTACCTCGACAGGGCAGCAAGAGACCCAGTACTTC
V: TRBV10-2; size: .; D: .; J: TRBJ1-2; CDR3: CASSERQGSDGYTF; DNA: TGCGCCAGCAGTGAAAGGCAGGGGTCGGACGGCTACACCTTC
V: TRBV5-1; size: once; D: TRBD1; J: TRBJ2-2; CDR3: CASRYLTGGTGELFF; DNA: TGCGCCAGCAGGTACCTGACAGGGGGCACCGGGGAGCTGTTTTTT
V: TRBV28; size: .; D: TRBD2; J: TRBJ2-7; CDR3: CASSFATAGGYSYEQYF; DNA: TGTGCCAGCAGTTTTGCGACGGCGGGAGGGTACTCCTACGAGCAGTACTTC
V: TRBV4-2; size: .; D: TRBD1; J: TRBJ1-4; CDR3: CASSRDQGATNEKLFF; DNA: TGTGCCAGCAGCCGAGACCAGGGGGCAACTAATGAAAAACTGTTTTTT
V: TRBV6-4; size: .; D: .; J: TRBJ2-2; CDR3: CASSDSKRAGELFF; DNA: TGTGCCAGCAGTGACTCAAAGAGGGCCGGGGAGCTGTTTTTT
V: TRBV27; size: .; D: TRBD1; J: TRBJ1-4; CDR3: CASSLSRRGREEKLFF; DNA: TGTGCCAGCAGTTTATCACGCAGGGGGCGAGAGGAAAAACTGTTTTTT
V: TRBV27; size: .; D: TRBD1; J: TRBJ2-7; CDR3: CASGAGQAYEQYF; DNA: TGTGCCAGCGGAGCAGGACAGGCCTACGAGCAGTACTTC
V: TRBV6-5; size: .; D: .; J: TRBJ1-3; CDR3: CASLRLRHSGNTIYF; DNA: TGTGCCAGTCTTCGACTGCGCCACTCTGGAAACACCATATATTTT
V: TRBV19; size: .; D: .; J: TRBJ1-5; CDR3: CASSGQGGLYSNQPQHF; DNA: TGTGCCAGTAGTGGGCAGGGTGGGCTTTATAGCAATCAGCCCCAGCATTTT
V: TRBV6-5; size: .; D: .; J: TRBJ2-7; CDR3: CASTRGEVGSYEQYF; DNA: TGTGCCAGCACCAGGGGAGAAGTGGGGTCCTACGAGCAGTACTTC
V: TRBV7-3; size: .; D: TRBD1; J: TRBJ1-6; CDR3: CASSLRQGGSSPLHF; DNA: TGTGCCAGCAGCTTGAGACAGGGTGGGAGTTCACCCCTCCACTTT
V: TRBV19; size: .; D: TRBD1; J: TRBJ2-1; CDR3: CASSISYRGSEQFF; DNA: TGTGCCAGTAGTATTTCTTACAGGGGCAGTGAGCAGTTCTTC
V: TRBV7-2; size: once; D: TRBD2; J: TRBJ2-3; CDR3: CASSLTDGTSGILGDTQYF; DNA: TGTGCCAGCAGCTTAACGGACGGGACTAGCGGGATCTTAGGAGATACGCAGTATTTT
V: TRBV11-2; size: .; D: .; J: TRBJ2-1; CDR3: CASSLTMLYNEQFF; DNA: TGTGCCAGCAGCTTAACTATGCTCTACAATGAGCAGTTCTTC
V: TRBV6-5; size: .; D: .; J: TRBJ1-5; CDR3: CASSYSREDSNQPQHF; DNA: TGTGCCAGCAGTTACTCGCGGGAGGATAGCAATCAGCCCCAGCATTTT
V: TRBV5-1; size: .; D: TRBD1; J: TRBJ2-7; CDR3: CASSMQGAGYEQYF; DNA: TGCGCCAGCAGCATGCAGGGGGCAGGCTACGAGCAGTACTTC
V: TRBV19; size: .; D: TRBD1; J: TRBJ2-7; CDR3: CASKRDRVSYEQYF; DNA: TGTGCCAGTAAAAGGGACAGGGTATCCTACGAGCAGTACTTC
V: TRBV9; size: .; D: .; J: TRBJ1-2; CDR3: CASSVSGNNPTYTF; DNA: TGTGCCAGCAGCGTATCGGGGAACAACCCTACCTACACCTTC
V: TRBV27; size: .; D: TRBD1; J: TRBJ1-1; CDR3: CASSLDRAANTEAFF; DNA: TGTGCCAGCAGTCTAGACAGGGCGGCGAACACTGAAGCTTTCTTT
V: TRBV28; size: .; D: .; J: TRBJ1-2; CDR3: CASSFRENYGYTF; DNA: TGTGCCAGCAGTTTCCGGGAGAACTATGGCTACACCTTC
V: TRBV5-1; size: .; D: .; J: TRBJ2-3; CDR3: CASSLELAAFWYF; DNA: TGCGCCAGCAGCTTGGAACTAGCTGCCTTTTGGTATTTT
V: TRBV7-7; size: .; D: TRBD2; J: TRBJ2-7; CDR3: CASSRTLADEQYF; DNA: TGTGCTAGCAGCCGCACACTAGCGGACGAGCAGTACTTC
V: TRBV3-1/TRBV3-2; size: once; D: TRBD2; J: TRBJ2-3; CDR3: CASSQAGLAGVADTQYF; DNA: TGTGCCAGCAGCCAAGCGGGACTAGCGGGAGTCGCAGATACGCAGTATTTT
V: TRBV11-3; size: .; D: .; J: TRBJ2-1; CDR3: CASSLDSEGEGYNEQFF; DNA: TGTGCCAGCAGCTTAGATTCCGAGGGAGAAGGCTACAATGAGCAGTTCTTC
V: TRBV7-3; size: .; D: TRBD1; J: TRBJ2-1; CDR3: CASSLTIGQGNEQFF; DNA: TGTGCCAGCAGCTTAACGATCGGACAGGGGAATGAGCAGTTCTTC